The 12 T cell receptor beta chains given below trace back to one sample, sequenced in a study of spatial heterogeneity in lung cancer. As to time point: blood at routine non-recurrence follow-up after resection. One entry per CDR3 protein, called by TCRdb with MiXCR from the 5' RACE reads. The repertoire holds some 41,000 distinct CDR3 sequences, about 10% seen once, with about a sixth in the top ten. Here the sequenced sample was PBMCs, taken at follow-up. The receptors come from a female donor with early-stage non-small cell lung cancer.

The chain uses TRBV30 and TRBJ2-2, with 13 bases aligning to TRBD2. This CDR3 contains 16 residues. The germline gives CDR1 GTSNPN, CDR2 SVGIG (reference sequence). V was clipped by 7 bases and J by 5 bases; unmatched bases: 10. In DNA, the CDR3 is TGTGCCTACCTGCTGGGACTAGCGGGATCAACCGGGGAGCTGTTTTTT. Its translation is CAYLLGLAGSTGELFF.

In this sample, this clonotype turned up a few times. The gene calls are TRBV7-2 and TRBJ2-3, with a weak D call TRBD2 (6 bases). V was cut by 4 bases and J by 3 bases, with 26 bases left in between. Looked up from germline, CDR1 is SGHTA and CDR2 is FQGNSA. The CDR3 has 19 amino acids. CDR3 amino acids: CASSYPRRDAGFGTDTQYF. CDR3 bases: TGTGCCAGCAGCTACCCACGGAGGGATGCAGGCTTCGGGACAGATACGCAGTATTTT.

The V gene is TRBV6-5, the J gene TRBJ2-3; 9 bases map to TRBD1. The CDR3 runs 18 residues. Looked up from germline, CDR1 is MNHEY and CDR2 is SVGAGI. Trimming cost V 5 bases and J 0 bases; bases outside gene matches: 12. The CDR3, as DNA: TGTGCCAGCAGTACCCATTCCGGGACAGGGTATAGCACAGATACGCAGTATTTT. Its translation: CASSTHSGTGYSTDTQYF.

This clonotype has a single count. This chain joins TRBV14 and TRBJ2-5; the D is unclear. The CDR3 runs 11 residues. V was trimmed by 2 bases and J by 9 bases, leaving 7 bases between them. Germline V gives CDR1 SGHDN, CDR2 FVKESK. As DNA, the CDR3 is TGTGCCAGCAGCCAAAGTCGGGCCCAGTACTTC. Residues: CASSQSRAQYF.

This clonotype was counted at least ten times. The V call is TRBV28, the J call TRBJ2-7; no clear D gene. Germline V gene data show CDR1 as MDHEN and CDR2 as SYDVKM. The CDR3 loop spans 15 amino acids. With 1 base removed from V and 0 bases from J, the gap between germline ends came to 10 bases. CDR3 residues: CASSLSLWGSYEQYF. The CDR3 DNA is TGTGCCAGCAGTTTATCCCTCTGGGGCTCCTACGAGCAGTACTTC.

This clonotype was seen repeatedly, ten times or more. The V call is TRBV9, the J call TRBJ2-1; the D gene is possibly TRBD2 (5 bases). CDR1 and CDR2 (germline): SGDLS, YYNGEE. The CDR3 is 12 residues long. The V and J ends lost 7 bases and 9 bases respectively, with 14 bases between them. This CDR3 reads CASGAPGGEQFF. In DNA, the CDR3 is TGTGCCAGCGGAGCTCCAGGAGGTGAGCAGTTCTTC.

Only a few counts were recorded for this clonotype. The chain's CDR3 is CASSYSPTSVNEQFF. The CDR3 region has the DNA TGTGCCAGCAGTTACAGCCCGACTAGCGTCAATGAGCAGTTCTTC. The V gene is TRBV6-2 or TRBV6-3, the J gene TRBJ2-1; 8 bases match TRBD2. In germline, CDR1 is MNHEY, CDR2 SVGEGT. The CDR3 loop spans 15 amino acids. With V trimmed by 2 bases and J by 6 bases, 6 bases remained unmatched.

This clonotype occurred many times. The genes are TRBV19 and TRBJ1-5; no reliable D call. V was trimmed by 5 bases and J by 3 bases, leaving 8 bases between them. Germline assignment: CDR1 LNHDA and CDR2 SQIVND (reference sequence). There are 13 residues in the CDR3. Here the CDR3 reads CASSPAVNQPQHF. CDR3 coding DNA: TGTGCCAGTAGTCCCGCGGTCAATCAGCCCCAGCATTTT.

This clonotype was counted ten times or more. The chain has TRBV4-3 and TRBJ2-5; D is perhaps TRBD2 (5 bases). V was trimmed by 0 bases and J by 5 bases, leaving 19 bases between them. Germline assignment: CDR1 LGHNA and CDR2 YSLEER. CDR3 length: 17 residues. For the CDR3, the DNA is TGCGCCAGCAGCCAAGATCCCTCTATTTATAGCGCGGAGACCCAGTACTTC. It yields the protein CASSQDPSIYSAETQYF.

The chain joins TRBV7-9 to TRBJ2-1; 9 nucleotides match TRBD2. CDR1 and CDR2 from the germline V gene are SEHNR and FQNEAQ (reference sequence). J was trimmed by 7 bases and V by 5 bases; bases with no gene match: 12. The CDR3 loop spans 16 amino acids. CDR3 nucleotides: TGTGCCAGCAGCCCGTCTAGCGGGGAGGGTGTTAATGAGCAGTTCTTC. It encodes CASSPSSGEGVNEQFF.

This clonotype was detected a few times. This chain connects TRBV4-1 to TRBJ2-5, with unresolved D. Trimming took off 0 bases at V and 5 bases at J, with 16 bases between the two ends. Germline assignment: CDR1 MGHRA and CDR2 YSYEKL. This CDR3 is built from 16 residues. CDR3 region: CASSQDITATQETQYF. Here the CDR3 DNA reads TGCGCCAGCAGCCAAGATATTACGGCTACCCAGGAGACCCAGTACTTC.

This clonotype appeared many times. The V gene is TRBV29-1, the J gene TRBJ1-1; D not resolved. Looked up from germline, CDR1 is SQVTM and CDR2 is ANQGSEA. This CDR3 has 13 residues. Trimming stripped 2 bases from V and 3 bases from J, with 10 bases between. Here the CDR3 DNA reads TGCAGCGTTGAAAAGGCTAAATACACTGAAGCTTTCTTT. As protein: CSVEKAKYTEAFF.